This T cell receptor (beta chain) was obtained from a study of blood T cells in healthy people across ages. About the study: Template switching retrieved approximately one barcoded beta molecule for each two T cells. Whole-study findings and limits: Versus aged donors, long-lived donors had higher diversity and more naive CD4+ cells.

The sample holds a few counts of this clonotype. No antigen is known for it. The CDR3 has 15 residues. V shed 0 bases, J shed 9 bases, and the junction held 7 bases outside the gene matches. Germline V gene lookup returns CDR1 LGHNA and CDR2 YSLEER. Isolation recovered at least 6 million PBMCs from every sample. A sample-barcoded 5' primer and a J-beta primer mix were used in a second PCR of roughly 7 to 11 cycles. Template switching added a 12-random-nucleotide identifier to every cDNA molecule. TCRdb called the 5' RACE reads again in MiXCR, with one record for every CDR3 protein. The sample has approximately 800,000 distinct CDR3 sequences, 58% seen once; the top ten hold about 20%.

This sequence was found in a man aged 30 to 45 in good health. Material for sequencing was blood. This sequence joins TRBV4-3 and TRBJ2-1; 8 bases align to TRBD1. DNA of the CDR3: TGCGCCAGCAGCCAAGACAGGGGGCGAGCTCTTGAGCAGTTCTTC. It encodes CASSQDRGRALEQFF.